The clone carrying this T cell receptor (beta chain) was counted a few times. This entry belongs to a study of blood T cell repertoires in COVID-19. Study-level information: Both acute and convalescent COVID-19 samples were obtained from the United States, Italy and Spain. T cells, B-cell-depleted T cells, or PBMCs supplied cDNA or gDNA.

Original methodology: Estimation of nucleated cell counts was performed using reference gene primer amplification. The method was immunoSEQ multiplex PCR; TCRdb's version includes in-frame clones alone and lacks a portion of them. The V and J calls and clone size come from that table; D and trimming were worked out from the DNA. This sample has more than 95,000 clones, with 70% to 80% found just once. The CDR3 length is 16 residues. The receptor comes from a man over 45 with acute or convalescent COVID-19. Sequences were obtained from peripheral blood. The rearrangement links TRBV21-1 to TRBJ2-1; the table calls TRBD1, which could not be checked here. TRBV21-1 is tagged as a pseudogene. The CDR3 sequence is CASSKRQASSYNEQFF. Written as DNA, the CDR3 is TGTGCCAGCAGCAAACGGCAGGCCAGCTCCTACAATGAGCAGTTCTTC.